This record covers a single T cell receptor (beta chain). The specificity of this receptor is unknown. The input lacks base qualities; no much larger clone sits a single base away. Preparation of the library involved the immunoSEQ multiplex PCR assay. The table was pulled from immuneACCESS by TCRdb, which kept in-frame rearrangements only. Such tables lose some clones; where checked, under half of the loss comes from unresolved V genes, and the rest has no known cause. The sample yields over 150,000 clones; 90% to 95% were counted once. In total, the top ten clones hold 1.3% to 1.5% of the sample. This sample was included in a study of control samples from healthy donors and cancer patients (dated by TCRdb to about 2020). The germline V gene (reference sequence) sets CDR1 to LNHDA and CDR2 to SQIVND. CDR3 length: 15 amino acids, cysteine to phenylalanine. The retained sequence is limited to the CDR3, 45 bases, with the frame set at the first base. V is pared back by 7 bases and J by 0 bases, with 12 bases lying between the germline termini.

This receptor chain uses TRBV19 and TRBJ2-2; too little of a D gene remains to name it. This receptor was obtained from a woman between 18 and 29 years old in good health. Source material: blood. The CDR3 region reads CASKRVGANTGELFF. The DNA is TGTGCCAGTAAACGGGTGGGCGCGAACACCGGGGAGCTGTTTTTT.